This TCR beta chain emerged from a study of T cells in Graves' hyperthyroidism and ophthalmopathy (dated by TCRdb to the late 2010s). A note on the overall study: Peripheral blood samples were taken at initial diagnosis, before any treatment was given. To identify TCR V-J signatures that set the groups apart, the researchers used a discovery cohort of about a hundred patients, made up of 40 to 45 with Graves' ophthalmopathy and some 60 with stable Graves' hyperthyroidism. Prospective prediction of ophthalmopathy was tested in an independent validation cohort of about 19 hyperthyroidism patients and 15 to 17 patients who later progressed to ophthalmopathy. The 100 discovery patients were divided at random into training and test sets in a 7:3 ratio. The study also compared thyroid tissue and blood T-cell repertoires from roughly six Graves' hyperthyroidism patients. After sampling, hyperthyroidism patients received methimazole starting at 30 mg daily, and ophthalmopathy patients received high-dose intravenous methylprednisolone. The paper reports TCR Vbeta CDR3 sequencing of over 120 peripheral blood samples: 43 ophthalmopathy, 75 to 80 hyperthyroidism and some 17 progressor patients. Beyond this particular receptor, the publication reports: A model built on a 13 V-J signature distinguished ophthalmopathy from stable hyperthyroidism, reaching around 87% sensitivity and about 81% specificity in cross-validation and 80%/75% in testing. No statistical method was used to fix the sample size in advance, and group allocation was not hidden from the investigators. Most expanded thyroid clonotypes (frequency above 0.001) were also found in blood, which suggests that blood repertoires may mirror thyroid immune responses. In validation, the model predicted progression to ophthalmopathy with around 71% sensitivity and about 72% specificity, a median of approximately 6.7 months before onset.

This clonotype showed up many times. The target of this receptor is not known. No base-level quality is on record; no much larger clone is a single base apart. Germline trimming amounts to 2 bases on V and 0 bases on J, with 8 as the count of junction bases outside the gene matches. The CDR3 goes from the cysteine to the phenylalanine over 17 residues. Solely the CDR3 DNA is kept, with 51 bases framed from the first base. CDR1 MNHEY and CDR2 SMNVEV are derived from the germline V gene (reference sequence). The TCR beta CDR3 regions were amplified from RNA transcripts. For the first round of RT-PCR on the TCR CDR3, the HTBI primer set was used together with the Qiagen OneStep RT-PCR kit. The libraries were constructed in a second round of multiplex PCR and then size-selected and purified. Paired-end sequencing of the libraries was performed with 100 bp reads on an Illumina HiSeq2000. As for how the authors treated the data: SOAPnuke was used to process the raw data, removing reads that contained adapters or uncalled bases, had a mean Phred below 15, or lacked an exact match to the constant primer or identifier. High-quality paired reads were merged with COPE v1.2.5, and unique nucleotide sequences were defined as clonotypes. MiTCR v1.1 was used to align the clonotypes against IMGT TRBV, TRBD and TRBJ reference segments. The analysis was restricted to V-J combinations with a frequency above 0.0001, which together covered about 99% of the repertoires. The TCS score was defined as F50 (clonal expansion) divided by E x V (chaos), with BLOSUM62-based TCRdist calculated between CDR3 peptides within each V-J. Welch's t-statistics and random forest reduced several hundred V-J features to roughly 13, which were used in a naive Bayes classifier (R e1071). In TCRdb, the public reads were trimmed at Q25 with fastp and aligned with MiXCR, with productive beta chains retained. Rows are unified per CDR3 protein, each entry keeping the most common DNA and genes. These V and J calls rely on TCRdb rather than the paper's analysis. For this sample there are roughly 300,000 distinct CDR3 sequences; over 20% appear just once. The ten largest account for over 45% of the sample.

Graves' hyperthyroidism was defined as stable when no progression to ophthalmopathy occurred over 18 months of follow-up. Hyperthyroidism patients were newly diagnosed, had a disease duration of under 2 months, and were aged 18 to 65 years. Patients with uncontrolled infections, other autoimmune diseases, pregnancy or lactation were excluded. Diagnoses were based on clinical symptoms, serum thyroxine and TRAb, thyroid ultrasound and orbital computed tomography. Ficoll-Paque density gradient centrifugation was used to isolate PBMCs from 8.5 to 10 ml of fresh peripheral blood. Total RNA was extracted using Trizol reagent, and RNA quality was assessed on an Agilent 2100 Bioanalyzer.

This receptor was identified in a woman aged 50 to 60 with Graves' hyperthyroidism. Specimen: blood. This sequence uses TRBV27 and TRBJ2-7, with 9 bases aligning to TRBD2. CDR3 loop: CASSLGVAGESSYEQYF. The nucleotide sequence is TGTGCCAGCAGTTTAGGGGTAGCGGGAGAGAGCTCCTACGAGCAGTACTTC.